This entry is about one T cell receptor (beta chain). This clone was found once. No antigen is known for it. There are no base qualities to consult, and no much larger clone falls within one base. CD8 naive samples consisted of CD45RO-negative cells that were positively selected for CCR7, yielding a CD45RA+CCR7+ population without TemRA cells. Healthy HIV-negative adults with no recently reported acute infections or vaccinations were included as donors. Every donor was a Caucasian adult living in Nashville, Tennessee, USA. After blood collection by leukapheresis, PBMCs were isolated using Ficoll-Histopaque density gradient centrifugation and then cryopreserved in the vapor phase of liquid nitrogen. Purity and quantity of every magnetically sorted T cell population were checked by analytical flow cytometry. Genomic DNA was isolated from every sorted fraction and measured by UV absorbance on a Nanodrop 2000c.

TCR CDR3 regions were amplified from genomic DNA by multiplex PCR using the deep immunoSEQ assay. Extracted genomic DNA from each cell subset was spread evenly across all wells of several immunoSEQ 96-well plates, with each plate serving as a replicate. Each replicate PCR for sorted subsets received about 200 ng genomic DNA, equal to tens of thousands of T cell genomes. The purified libraries were quantified using a Qubit 3.0 fluorometer, sized with a Bioanalyzer 2100, and then quantified again using the KAPA Library Quantification kit. Every immunoSEQ 96-well plate was sequenced on a separate single-read 150-cycle Illumina NextSeq 550 flow cell. The authors' pipeline ran thus. Because only junctional sequences without quality scores were contained in the immunoSEQ output, filtering matching that applied to full-length reads could not be performed. Sequences were annotated with PyIR, a Python wrapper for IgBLAST v1.9, using IMGT germline references to assign V/J genes and CDR3. Reads with weak V/J assignments (E-value above 1e-6), missing CDR3, stop codons, out-of-frame junctions, or ambiguous translated residues were removed. A V3J clonotype was defined by an identical inferred V gene, J gene, and CDR3 amino acid sequence. Percentage overlap between repertoires was calculated by dividing the number of shared unique clonotypes by the size of the smaller repertoire. Repertoire richness was assessed with RTK rarefaction, the Chao1 estimator, and Recon v2.1 estimates of unobserved clonotypes. Generation probabilities were computed with OLGA for all TCRbeta clonotypes obtained by the gDNA method from several donors. TCRdb carries this immuneACCESS record with in-frame sequences only. Its versions omit some clonotypes, under half of them owing to an unresolved V gene in the studies checked, with the rest unexplained. V, J and clone size are those of that table, while D and trimming were read from the DNA. For this sample there are approximately 840,000 clones; 90% to 98% appear just once. Jointly, the top ten make up around 0.21% of the sample.

This sample stems from a study of shared clonotypes between healthy human individuals (dated by TCRdb to the early 2020s). For the study in its entirety: The cohort included three men and a couple of women between 18 and 49 years of age. The study deeply sequenced blood TCR repertoires of about 5 healthy adults to estimate repertoire size and the extent of clonotype sharing between individuals. Libraries were prepared and TCR repertoires were sequenced by different laboratories using diverse techniques, in order to increase sequencing depth and limit assay-specific biases. For each donor, CD4 naive and CD4 memory were each given three plates, CD8 naive was given two plates, and CD8 memory was given one plate. Per donor, leukapheresis produced somewhere between about 0.94 and 8.9 billion PBMCs.

Findings and caveats that apply to the study as a whole: Sampling was restricted to blood, and TCR repertoires in tissue are likely to differ from TCR repertoires in blood. Naive subsets generally had larger estimated clonotype richness than memory subsets. Based on pairwise subsampling, the degree of clonotype sharing among donors was expected to be affected by sequencing depth. The small number of donors limited the genetic and exposure-history diversity represented. Roughly 5% of naive CD4, 3.5% of naive CD8, approximately 2% of memory CD4, and around 0.4% of memory CD8 clonotypes were shared across several donors. Rarefaction of sorted-subset datasets indicated incomplete sequencing despite the large sequencing depth. Compared with non-shared clonotypes, clonotypes shared by all four sorted-subset donors had higher generation probabilities.

This TCR derives from a young man in good health. The sample comprised naive CD8+ T cells sorted from blood. The intended sense of this specimen's cell subset or site label: CD45RA+CCR7+.

CDR3 reads: CASSFEAGTGGPEAFF. Read as DNA, the sequence is TGCGCCAGCAGCTTTGAAGCTGGGACAGGGGGACCTGAAGCTTTCTTT. The chain is made from TRBV5-1 and TRBJ1-1, and TRBD1 matches 11 of the central bases. Including cysteine and phenylalanine, the CDR3 has 16 amino acids. Only the CDR3 region is kept as DNA, spanning 48 bases read in frame from base 1. V and J are trimmed by 2 bases and 6 bases, and the gene matches miss 9 bases of the junction. CDR1 and CDR2, looked up from the germline V gene, are SGHRS and YFSETQ.